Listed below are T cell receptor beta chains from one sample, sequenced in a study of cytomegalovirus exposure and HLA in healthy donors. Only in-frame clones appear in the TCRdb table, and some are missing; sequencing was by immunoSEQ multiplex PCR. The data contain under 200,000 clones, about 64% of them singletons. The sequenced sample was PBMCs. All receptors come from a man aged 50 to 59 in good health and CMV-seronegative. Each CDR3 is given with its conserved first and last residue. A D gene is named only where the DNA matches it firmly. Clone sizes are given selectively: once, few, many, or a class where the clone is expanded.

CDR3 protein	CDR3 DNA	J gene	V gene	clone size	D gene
CASSPRTGGHIHSGNTIYF	TGCGCCAGCAGCCCCAGGACAGGGGGCCACATACACTCTGGAAACACCATATATTTT	TRBJ1-3	TRBV5-1	NA	TRBD1
CSVEDVGLKYGYTF	TGCAGCGTTGAGGATGTGGGGCTGAAGTATGGCTACACCTTC	TRBJ1-2	TRBV29-1	NA	NA
CASSVSGTASYNEQFF	TGTGCCAGCAGCGTTTCCGGGACAGCCTCCTACAATGAGCAGTTCTTC	TRBJ2-1	TRBV7-3	few	TRBD1
CASSMTRETQYF	TGTGCCAGCAGCATGACTCGGGAGACCCAGTACTTC	TRBJ2-5	TRBV7-8	NA	NA
CASRRQWAGETQYF	TGTGCCAGCCGCCGTCAGTGGGCGGGAGAGACCCAGTACTTC	TRBJ2-5	TRBV2	NA	NA
CASNNRGQLGTEAFF	TGTGCCAGCAACAACAGGGGGCAGTTGGGAACTGAAGCTTTCTTT	TRBJ1-1	TRBV28	NA	TRBD1
CASSGWPGNTIYF	TGTGCCAGCAGTGGGTGGCCCGGAAACACCATATATTTT	TRBJ1-3	TRBV6-1	NA	NA
CASSQVQGSDEQYF	TGTGCCAGCAGCCAAGTCCAGGGGAGCGACGAGCAGTACTTC	TRBJ2-7	TRBV4-2	NA	NA
CASSSGGSYNEQFF	TGCGCCAGCAGCTCGGGGGGTTCGTACAATGAGCAGTTCTTC	TRBJ2-1	TRBV5-1	NA	TRBD2
CASSPDGTFVVNTGELFF	TGTGCCAGCAGCCCAGATGGGACTTTTGTCGTTAACACCGGGGAGCTGTTTTTT	TRBJ2-2	TRBV11-2	NA	NA
CASSYSGQGPYEQYF	TGTGCCAGCAGTTACTCCGGACAGGGGCCGTACGAGCAGTACTTC	TRBJ2-7	TRBV6-5	NA	TRBD1
CASSSTSGGALGRTDTQYF	TGTGCCAGCAGCTCGACTAGCGGGGGGGCGTTAGGAAGGACAGATACGCAGTATTTT	TRBJ2-3	TRBV7-9	NA	TRBD2
CASSPGQGVRYGYTF	TGCGCCAGCAGCCCGGGACAGGGGGTGAGGTATGGCTACACCTTC	TRBJ1-2	TRBV5-1	few	TRBD1
CASSPGQGNILSYGYTF	TGCGCCAGCAGCCCTGGACAGGGTAATATCCTTTCCTATGGCTACACCTTC	TRBJ1-2	TRBV5-1	NA	TRBD1
CASSEGGSGNTIYF	TGCGCCAGCAGTGAAGGGGGATCTGGAAACACCATATATTTT	TRBJ1-3	TRBV10-1	NA	NA
CASSLGNYGYTF	TGTGCCAGCAGTTTGGGCAACTATGGCTACACCTTC	TRBJ1-2	TRBV28	few	NA
CASSPMGGTNEKLFF	TGTGCCAGCAGCCCGATGGGGGGTACTAATGAAAAACTGTTTTTT	TRBJ1-4	TRBV5-6	NA	NA
CASSLVTGSANTGELFF	TGCGCCAGCAGCTTGGTAACAGGGTCCGCGAACACCGGGGAGCTGTTTTTT	TRBJ2-2	TRBV5-1	NA	NA
CASSVSGGHNEQFF	TGCGCCAGCAGTGTTAGCGGGGGCCACAATGAGCAGTTCTTC	TRBJ2-1	TRBV10-1	NA	TRBD2
CASRREPGQGYEQYF	TGCGCCAGCAGACGAGAACCGGGACAGGGCTACGAGCAGTACTTC	TRBJ2-7	TRBV4-1	few	TRBD1
CASSLAGGDYGYTF	TGTGCCAGCAGTTTAGCAGGGGGCGACTATGGCTACACCTTC	TRBJ1-2	TRBV28	NA	TRBD1
CASSFLGTSETQYF	TGTGCCAGCAGCTTTTTAGGGACTAGCGAGACCCAGTACTTC	TRBJ2-5	TRBV11-2	NA	TRBD2
CASSYWRGPDSPLHF	TGTGCCAGCAGTTACTGGAGGGGGCCGGATTCACCCCTCCACTTT	TRBJ1-6	TRBV6-5	few	TRBD1
CASSSQGRGANYGYTF	TGTGCCAGCAGCTCCCAAGGAAGGGGCGCCAACTATGGCTACACCTTC	TRBJ1-2	TRBV9	NA	NA
CASSLERGDTDTQYF	TGTGCCAGCAGCTTGGAGCGGGGGGACACAGATACGCAGTATTTT	TRBJ2-3	TRBV5-6	NA	TRBD2
CATRGGPNTGELFF	TGTGCCACCCGCGGGGGTCCTAACACCGGGGAGCTGTTTTTT	TRBJ2-2	TRBV27	few	TRBD2
CASRTSGGWDEQYF	TGTGCCAGCAGAACATCAGGGGGGTGGGACGAGCAGTACTTC	TRBJ2-7	TRBV2	NA	NA
CASSDQGAGGYTF	TGCGCCAGCAGCGACCAGGGGGCTGGGGGCTACACCTTC	TRBJ1-2	TRBV5-1	NA	TRBD1
CASSLRAQGRSEAFF	TGTGCCAGCAGCCTAAGGGCTCAGGGAAGGTCTGAAGCTTTCTTT	TRBJ1-1	TRBV4-2	NA	NA
CASSFRIDRGRSEAFF	TGTGCCAGCAGCTTTAGGATAGACAGAGGACGGTCTGAAGCTTTCTTT	TRBJ1-1	TRBV11-2	NA	NA
CASGLGIRDLYTGELFF	TGTGCTAGTGGTTTGGGGATCCGGGACTTATACACCGGGGAGCTGTTTTTT	TRBJ2-2	TRBV12-5	NA	NA
CASSPVASVNYEQYF	TGTGCCAGTAGTCCCGTCGCCTCGGTAAACTACGAGCAGTACTTC	TRBJ2-7	TRBV19	NA	NA
CASRGRGGNEQFF	TGTGCCAGTAGGGGACGGGGGGGAAATGAGCAGTTCTTC	TRBJ2-1	TRBV19	NA	TRBD2
CATRQGISGNQPQHF	TGTGCCACCAGACAGGGGATAAGTGGCAATCAGCCCCAGCATTTT	TRBJ1-5	TRBV6-1	NA	TRBD1
CATRQRGDSYEQYF	TGTGCCACCAGGCAGCGGGGGGACTCCTACGAGCAGTACTTC	TRBJ2-7	TRBV15	NA	TRBD2
CASSSRGGNSYEQYF	TGTGCCAGCAGCTCCCGGGGGGGCAACTCCTACGAGCAGTACTTC	TRBJ2-7	TRBV4-2	few	TRBD2
CASSLEPSSTDTQYF	TGCGCCAGCAGCTTGGAGCCGTCTAGCACAGATACGCAGTATTTT	TRBJ2-3	TRBV5-1	few	NA
CASTSAPGGVYGYTF	TGTGCCAGCACTTCGGCACCAGGGGGAGTCTATGGCTACACCTTC	TRBJ1-2	TRBV6-5	NA	TRBD1
CASRPYRANYGYTF	TGTGCCAGCCGACCCTACAGGGCTAACTATGGCTACACCTTC	TRBJ1-2	TRBV6-4	NA	NA
CASSTNRGETQYF	TGTGCCAGCAGCACCAACAGGGGGGAGACCCAGTACTTC	TRBJ2-5	TRBV11-2	NA	TRBD1
CASSLGGGSGHEQFF	TGTGCCAGCAGCTTAGGGGGGGGGTCCGGGCATGAGCAGTTCTTC	TRBJ2-1	TRBV5-4	NA	NA
CASSPRQGKNTEAFF	TGCGCCAGCAGCCCCCGACAGGGTAAGAACACTGAAGCTTTCTTT	TRBJ1-1	TRBV5-1	NA	TRBD1
CASSTYRDPKNIQYF	TGTGCCAGCAGTACTTACAGGGACCCCAAAAACATTCAGTACTTC	TRBJ2-4	TRBV27	NA	NA
CASSERGIYFEQFF	TGTGCCAGCAGTGAAAGAGGAATATACTTTGAGCAGTTCTTC	TRBJ2-1	TRBV2	NA	NA
CASSLYRDAPMNTEAFF	TGTGCCAGCAGTTTATACAGGGATGCACCTATGAACACTGAAGCTTTCTTT	TRBJ1-1	TRBV27	NA	NA
CASTSWKERSYNSPLHF	TGTGCCAGCACCTCCTGGAAGGAGAGGTCCTATAATTCACCCCTCCACTTT	TRBJ1-6	TRBV5-4	NA	NA
CASSLAGYSNQPQHF	TGTGCCAGCAGCCTGGCGGGTTATAGCAATCAGCCCCAGCATTTT	TRBJ1-5	TRBV6-5	NA	NA